Following are 26 T cell receptor beta chains from one sample sequenced in a study of blood T cell repertoires in COVID-19. The assay was immunoSEQ multiplex PCR, and TCRdb's table has in-frame clones only and misses some. The table includes approximately 210,000 clones, 88% detected once. Source material: peripheral blood. All receptors derive from a man aged 40-49 years with acute or convalescent COVID-19.

There are a few counts of this clone. This chain uses TRBV6-5 with TRBJ2-2; 11 nucleotides align to TRBD2. Germline trimming cut 6 bases from V and 6 bases from J; bases unmatched to any gene: 6. The length of the CDR3 is 15 residues. Germline V gene data show CDR1 as MNHEY and CDR2 as SVGAGI. The CDR3: CASSPGTSGAGELFF. The CDR3 DNA sequence: TGTGCCAGCAGCCCAGGGACTAGCGGAGCCGGGGAGCTGTTTTTT.

V and J are TRBV3-1 (or the pseudogene TRBV3-2) and TRBJ2-5, with TRBD1 identical over 7 bases. J gave up 5 bases and V 1 base, and 7 bases lay outside the gene matches. The CDR3 has 15 residues. Germline CDR1 reads LGHDT; CDR2 reads YNNKEL (reference sequence). The CDR3 loop reads CASSQATGIHETQYF. In nucleotides, the CDR3 is TGTGCCAGCAGCCAAGCGACAGGGATCCACGAGACCCAGTACTTC.

This clone was counted a few times. This chain joins TRBV11-2 and TRBJ1-6; a possible D gene is TRBD1 (5 bases). Trimming cost V 2 bases and J 5 bases, with 10 bases left between them. The CDR3 has 15 residues. The germline CDR1 and CDR2 sequences are SGHAT and FQNNGV. The CDR3 sequence is CASSLRPGDNSPLHF. The CDR3 DNA sequence: TGTGCCAGCAGCTTACGTCCGGGGGATAATTCACCCCTCCACTTT. Full variable domain (remainder filled in from reference TRBV11-2 and TRBJ1-6): EAGVAQSPRYKIIEKRQSVAFWCNPISGHATLYWYQQILGQGPKLLIQFQNNGVVDDSQLPKDRFSAERLKGVDSTLKIQPAKLEDSAVYLCASSLRPGDNSPLHFGNGTRLTVT.

The chain has TRBV6-5 and TRBJ2-2; weak D call: TRBD1 (6 bases). The germline V gene encodes CDR1 MNHEY and CDR2 SVGAGI. The CDR3 loop spans 15 amino acids. V was clipped by 7 bases and J by 2 bases, with 14 bases between them. CDR3: CASTPGHRNTGELFF. Here the CDR3 DNA reads TGTGCCAGCACCCCGGGACACCGAAACACCGGGGAGCTGTTTTTT.

This rearrangement joins TRBV27 to TRBJ2-7; 10 positions agree with TRBD2. The junction had 15 bases not matched to a gene; V was cut back by 5 bases and J by 5 bases. Germline V gives CDR1 MNHEY, CDR2 SMNVEV (reference sequence). The CDR3 is 17 amino acids. The CDR3 loop reads CASSGWGNLAGAHEQYF. CDR3 nucleotides: TGTGCCAGCAGTGGGTGGGGAAATCTAGCGGGGGCGCACGAGCAGTACTTC.

This chain links TRBV4-3 with TRBJ2-7; 9 positions agree with TRBD1. Trimming at V came to 1 base and at J to 5 bases, leaving 12 bases not matched to a gene. From germline, CDR1 is LGHNA and CDR2 YSLEER. This CDR3 is built from 17 residues. CDR3 sequence reads: CASSQGTPGQGVHEQYF. In DNA, the CDR3 is TGCGCCAGCAGCCAAGGAACACCGGGACAGGGAGTCCACGAGCAGTACTTC.

This clone turned up a few times. The chain recombines TRBV6-6 with TRBJ1-1; tentative D call: TRBD1 (6 bases). CDR1 is MNHNY, CDR2 SVGAGI, per germline (reference sequence). The CDR3 is made up of 17 amino acids. Trimming stripped 5 bases from V and 4 bases from J, with 23 bases between. The CDR3 bases are TGTGCCAGCAGTCGTCGGACAGTCTCGCAGATGGTCACTGAAGCTTTCTTT. Its protein is CASSRRTVSQMVTEAFF.

This chain uses TRBV5-4 with TRBJ2-5, with TRBD2 matching over 9 bases. The CDR3 loop spans 16 amino acids. Germline assignment: CDR1 SGHNT and CDR2 YYREEE (reference sequence). V lost 5 bases to trimming and J lost 4 bases; unmatched junction nucleotides: 12. The CDR3 sequence is CASSKSGGSAGETQYF. Here the CDR3 DNA reads TGTGCCAGCAGTAAAAGCGGGGGGAGCGCAGGAGAGACCCAGTACTTC.

This chain links TRBV24-1 with TRBJ2-2; unclear D gene. The CDR3 loop spans 13 amino acids. V was cut by 6 bases and J by 2 bases, with 6 bases left in between. From germline, CDR1 is KGHDR and CDR2 SFDVKD. CDR3 amino acids: CATSNTNTGELFF. The CDR3 DNA is TGTGCCACCAGTAACACAAACACCGGGGAGCTGTTTTTT.

On this clone: The same CDR3 is also encoded by other DNA sequences in this sample. V and J are TRBV18 and TRBJ2-5; the D gene is possibly TRBD1 (5 bases). V lost 0 bases to trimming and J lost 4 bases, with 9 bases between them. Germline V gene sequence: CDR1 KGHSH, CDR2 LQKENI. This CDR3 region has 14 residues. In DNA, the CDR3 is TGTGCCAGCTCACCACCGGGGCAGGGAGAGACCCAGTACTTC. This codes for CASSPPGQGETQYF.

This chain links TRBV5-5 with TRBJ2-7; D is uncertain. Trimming removed 0 bases at V and 3 bases at J, with 13 bases between. This CDR3 has 15 amino acids. The germline gives CDR1 SGHKS, CDR2 YYEKEE (reference sequence). CDR3 region: CASSLVTGKLYEQYF. The DNA of the CDR3 is TGTGCCAGCAGCTTGGTGACGGGTAAGCTCTACGAGCAGTACTTC.

Notes on this clone: Within the sample, other DNA sequences also encode this same CDR3. V usage is TRBV28 and J usage is TRBJ2-7, with D unclear. V lost 2 bases, J lost 0 bases, and 5 bases lay in between. Germline CDR1 reads MDHEN; CDR2 reads SYDVKM. The CDR3 spans 13 residues. The CDR3 sequence is CASSLDTSYEQYF. For the CDR3, the DNA is TGTGCCAGCAGTTTAGACACCTCCTACGAGCAGTACTTC.

The rearrangement joins TRBV4-1 to TRBJ2-7; no definite D call. Germline V gene data show CDR1 as MGHRA and CDR2 as YSYEKL. Trimming cost V 4 bases and J 4 bases, with 11 bases left between them. This CDR3 spans 13 amino acids. In nucleotides, the CDR3 is TGCGCCAGCAGCCCCGAGGCGGCATACGAGCAGTACTTC. As protein: CASSPEAAYEQYF.

This chain uses TRBV28 with TRBJ2-7; D may be TRBD2 (7 bases). V was pared by 3 bases and J by 4 bases, with 25 bases between. The CDR3 consists of 18 residues. Germline CDR1 MDHEN, CDR2 SYDVKM. This chain's CDR3 is CASSLGGGFLTNIYEQYF. Written as DNA, the CDR3 is TGTGCCAGCAGTTTGGGGGGGGGCTTCCTTACTAATATTTACGAGCAGTACTTC.

The rearrangement joins TRBV28 to TRBJ1-5, with D perhaps matching TRBD1 (5 bases). This CDR3 is 15 amino acids long. V lost 6 bases, J lost 2 bases, and 14 bases lay in between. Germline CDR1 and CDR2: MDHEN and SYDVKM. The chain's CDR3 is CASSPQGMGNQPQHF. The CDR3 coding sequence is TGTGCCAGCAGCCCTCAGGGCATGGGCAATCAGCCCCAGCATTTT.

This clone was recorded a few times. The rearrangement uses TRBV6-5 and TRBJ2-7; 9 bases line up with TRBD2. V lost 6 bases, J lost 2 bases, and 8 bases stayed unmatched. Germline values: CDR1 MNHEY, CDR2 SVGAGI. The CDR3 has 15 amino acids. The CDR3 bases are TGTGCCAGCAGACGGGGACTAGCAGAAGCCTACGAGCAGTACTTC. Protein: CASRRGLAEAYEQYF.

V usage is TRBV6-5 and J usage is TRBJ1-2; TRBD1 is a possible D gene (5 bases). The CDR3 runs to 15 residues. The ends were cut back, 6 bases at V and 2 bases at J, with 16 bases in the middle. CDR1 is MNHEY, CDR2 SVGAGI, per germline. The CDR3, as DNA: TGTGCCAGCAGACCCGCCGTGTGGACAAACTATGGCTACACCTTC. It is translated as CASRPAVWTNYGYTF.

V and J are TRBV2 and TRBJ1-6, with D maybe TRBD1 (5 bases). V was trimmed by 4 bases and J by 9 bases, leaving 16 bases between them. The germline CDR1 and CDR2 sequences are SNHLY and FYNNEI. The CDR3 totals 15 residues. This CDR3 is CASSGGAGYGSPLHF. CDR3 nucleotide sequence: TGTGCCAGCAGTGGCGGGGCGGGATATGGTTCACCCCTCCACTTT.

This rearrangement joins TRBV24-1 to TRBJ2-1; D might be TRBD1 (6 bases). The CDR3 has 13 amino acids. V lost 4 bases to trimming and J lost 11 bases, with 14 bases between them. Germline V lookup: CDR1 KGHDR, CDR2 SFDVKD. The CDR3 coding sequence is TGTGCCACCAGTGAGGACAGTAGCCTAAAGCAGTTCTTC. Its protein is CATSEDSSLKQFF.

The rearrangement links TRBV6-5 to TRBJ1-2; TRBD1 matches at 7 bases. V dropped 6 bases and J dropped 4; count of bases not matched to a gene: 11. Germline V lookup: CDR1 MNHEY, CDR2 SVGAGI. CDR3 length: 15 amino acids. Written as DNA, the CDR3 is TGTGCCAGCAGACGACAGGGACCCTCCCCCTATGGCTACACCTTC. Protein sequence: CASRRQGPSPYGYTF.

CDR3 loop: CASSLDIGEAEAFF. As DNA, the CDR3 is TGTGCCAGCAGCCTCGACATCGGGGAGGCTGAAGCTTTCTTT. The chain uses TRBV5-4 and TRBJ1-1, with D unresolved. V lost 4 bases and J 6 bases, leaving 16 bases between the germline ends. CDR1 and CDR2 from the germline V gene are SGHNT and YYREEE (reference sequence). The CDR3 consists of 14 residues.

V gene TRBV15 combines with J gene TRBJ2-3, with 9 bases matching TRBD2. The CDR3 has 20 residues. The V gene's germline CDR1 is LNHNV and CDR2 YYDKDF (reference sequence). Trimming took 1 base from V and 0 from J; bases not matched to a gene: 14. The CDR3 coding sequence is TGTGCCACCAGCAGAGTTCCAGGGGGACTAGCCCCTCGGAGCACAGATACGCAGTATTTT. Translation gives CATSRVPGGLAPRSTDTQYF.

The gene calls are TRBV9 and TRBJ1-2; D is unclear. Per germline, CDR1 SGDLS and CDR2 YYNGEE. The CDR3 is made up of 14 amino acids. V lost 3 bases to trimming and J lost 4 bases, with 13 bases between them. The CDR3 is CASSASTVGYGYTF. CDR3 nucleotides: TGTGCCAGCAGCGCCTCAACAGTGGGCTATGGCTACACCTTC.

This chain links TRBV30 with TRBJ1-1; 8 positions match TRBD1. V shed 1 base, J shed 7 bases, and the junction held 8 bases outside the gene matches. The length of the CDR3 is 14 residues. CDR1 is GTSNPN, CDR2 SVGIG, per germline (reference sequence). CDR3 nucleotide sequence: TGTGCCTGGAGTGGCGGGACAGGCCGCGTTGAAGCTTTCTTT. Residues: CAWSGGTGRVEAFF.

This chain connects TRBV11-2 to TRBJ1-1; 11 bases line up with TRBD1. CDR1 is SGHAT and CDR2 is FQNNGV in the germline V gene. The CDR3 spans 17 residues. J lost 0 bases, V lost 1 base, and 4 bases had no gene match. CDR3 nucleotides: TGTGCCAGCAGCTTAGGGACAGGGGGCTTTATGAACACTGAAGCTTTCTTT. Its protein product is CASSLGTGGFMNTEAFF. The full variable domain, with the rest looked up from reference TRBV11-2 and TRBJ1-1, is EAGVAQSPRYKIIEKRQSVAFWCNPISGHATLYWYQQILGQGPKLLIQFQNNGVVDDSQLPKDRFSAERLKGVDSTLKIQPAKLEDSAVYLCASSLGTGGFMNTEAFFGQGTRLTVV.

The rearrangement joins TRBV2 to TRBJ1-3; D is ambiguous. The CDR3 runs 17 residues. Trimming pared 6 bases from V and 2 bases from J, leaving 20 bases between. Germline CDR1 and CDR2: SNHLY and FYNNEI. CDR3 region: CASRPGRGSRPGNTIYF. CDR3 nucleotides: TGTGCCAGCAGACCCGGACGGGGATCGCGCCCTGGAAACACCATATATTTT.